This TCR beta chain is drawn from a study of blood T cell repertoires in COVID-19 (TCRdb year 2020). With regard to the full study: Samples covering the acute and convalescent phases of COVID-19 were provided by collaborators in the United States, Italy and Spain. The samples were drawn from the first 160 participants of the ongoing ImmuneRACE study and from some 1,300 subjects provided by 6 global collaborators. The prospective study material was composed of cDNA or gDNA derived from T cells, B-cell-depleted T cells, or PBMCs. HLA class I and class II types, where available, came from metadata supplied by the sample provider rather than from assay-based typing. The dataset comprised deeply sampled blood TCRbeta repertoires from subjects exposed to, actively infected with, or recovered from COVID-19. A freely available public database, intended as a resource for researchers studying the immune response to SARS-CoV-2, is where the repertoires were released. Sample metadata almost always included a de-identified subject ID, COVID-19 status, age in years and sex. The full study reports these points: The quantity of clinical and demographic metadata differed by source and by participant and was supplied without curation.

In the prospective study, participants were about 18 to 95 years old, resided in fewer than 25 geographic areas of the United States, and were enrolled through a virtual design. In the prospective study, participants were assigned to cohorts based on the clinical history participants reported in a screening survey and a study questionnaire. In the prospective study, mobile phlebotomists collected whole blood, serum and a nasopharyngeal or oropharyngeal swab from each participant. Over a roughly two-month period, participants in the prospective study had the option of providing additional blood draws and questionnaires. Before DNA extraction, prospective study blood samples were shipped either frozen or at room temperature. TCRbeta CDR3 regions were amplified from genomic DNA using the immunoSEQ Assay, a bias-controlled multiplex PCR. The source study handled its data this way. Within the assay, amplification of reference gene primers was used to estimate how many nucleated cells each sample contained. To quantify the absolute abundance of each unique TCRbeta CDR3 rearrangement, sequence reads were collapsed and filtered. For each sample, productive Simpson clonality was calculated by taking the square root of Simpson's diversity index across productive rearrangements. The table was pulled from immuneACCESS by TCRdb, which kept in-frame rearrangements only. Such tables lose some clones; where checked, under half of the loss comes from unresolved V genes, and the rest has no known cause. The V and J calls and clone size are taken from that table; D and trimming were inferred from the DNA. In all, the sample holds approximately 330,000 clones, and approximately 86% of those were seen once. The ten largest clonotypes hold roughly 4.2% of the sample.

CDR1 and CDR2, per the germline V gene, are KGHSH and LQKENI. From the cysteine through the phenylalanine, the CDR3 covers 15 amino acids. This entry keeps only the CDR3 DNA: 45 bases, framed from base 1. V gives up 0 bases and J gives up 5 bases, and the segment between their germline ends measures 13 bases. Concerning this clone: It lacks a known antigen. Base qualities are not recorded, but no much larger clone differs from it by a single base.

The sequence derives from a woman between 40 and 50 years old with acute COVID-19. The sample was PBMCs or T cells enriched from blood (not recorded which). The chain is made from TRBV18 and TRBJ1-1, with a weak D call of TRBD1 (5 bases match). The DNA is TGTGCCAGCTCACCACCTGAGGGTCGGGGGACTGAAGCTTTCTTT. Translated, this gives CASSPPEGRGTEAFF.